This T cell receptor (beta chain) was identified in a study of T cells in Graves' hyperthyroidism and ophthalmopathy (dated by TCRdb to about 2019). A note on the overall study: Peripheral blood was sampled at the time of initial diagnosis, prior to any treatment. TCR Vbeta CDR3 sequencing of 120 to 150 peripheral blood samples (under 45 ophthalmopathy, 75 hyperthyroidism and approximately 17 progressor patients) is reported in the paper. The 100 or so discovery patients were randomly split 7:3 into training and test sets. Whether ophthalmopathy could be predicted prospectively was tested in an independent validation cohort made up of 18 to 20 hyperthyroidism patients plus 17 patients who later progressed to ophthalmopathy. A discovery cohort of about 100 patients, approximately 45 with Graves' ophthalmopathy and 57 with stable Graves' hyperthyroidism, was used to find distinguishing TCR V-J signatures. After sampling, hyperthyroidism patients received methimazole starting at 30 mg daily, and ophthalmopathy patients received high-dose intravenous methylprednisolone. In about 6 Graves' hyperthyroidism patients, the study also compared T-cell repertoires from thyroid tissue with T-cell repertoires from blood.

The TCR beta CDR3 regions were amplified from RNA transcripts. The TCR CDR3 was subjected to a first round of RT-PCR using the HTBI primer set and the Qiagen OneStep RT-PCR kit. A second multiplex PCR round built the libraries, followed by size selection and purification. Paired-end sequencing of the libraries was performed with 100 bp reads on an Illumina HiSeq2000. The study's own analysis went as follows. SOAPnuke was used to process the raw data, throwing out any read that contained adapters or uncalled bases, had a mean Phred below 15, or lacked an exact constant-primer or identifier match. COPE v1.2.5 was used to merge the high-quality paired reads, and each unique nucleotide sequence was defined as a clonotype. MiTCR v1.1 was used to align the clonotypes against IMGT TRBV, TRBD and TRBJ reference segments. Only V-J combinations with frequency above 0.0001, covering 99% to 99.2% of repertoires, were analysed. A TCS score was defined as the ratio between F50 (clonal expansion) and ExV (chaos), using BLOSUM62-based TCRdist between CDR3 peptides within each V-J. Welch's t-statistics and random forest reduced around 520 V-J features to roughly 13, which were used in a naive Bayes classifier (R e1071). The public reads were reanalyzed by TCRdb: fastp trimming at Q25, MiXCR alignment, in-frame beta chains only. Every CDR3 protein is listed once, alongside the most common genes and DNA of its rows. The V and J calls shown here were made by TCRdb, not taken from the authors' results. The sample profile shows hundreds of thousands of distinct CDR3 sequences; around 13% of them were found once. The top ten clonotypes cover roughly 10% of the sample.

Stable Graves' hyperthyroidism was defined as the absence of progression to ophthalmopathy over 18 months of follow-up. Hyperthyroidism patients were newly diagnosed, had a disease duration of under 2 months, and were aged 18 to 65 years. The study excluded patients with uncontrolled infections, other autoimmune diseases, pregnancy or lactation. Clinical symptoms, serum thyroxine and TRAb, thyroid ultrasound, and orbital computed tomography formed the basis for the diagnoses. Ficoll-Paque density gradient centrifugation was used to isolate PBMCs from 9.5 to 10 ml of fresh peripheral blood. Total RNA was extracted using Trizol reagent, and RNA quality was assessed on an Agilent 2100 Bioanalyzer. Broad study findings and their caveats: Sample size was not statistically predetermined, and investigators were not blinded to group allocation. Most expanded thyroid clonotypes (frequency above 0.001) were also detected in blood, a finding suggesting that blood repertoires may reflect thyroid immune responses. Ophthalmopathy was separated from stable hyperthyroidism by a 13 V-J signature model, with approximately 86% sensitivity and about 81% specificity obtained in cross-validation and 80%/75% obtained in testing. In validation, the model predicted progression to ophthalmopathy a median of approximately 6.3 months before onset, with over 55% sensitivity and about 72% specificity.

There are 15 amino acids in the CDR3, from cysteine to phenylalanine inclusive. Left in the record is the CDR3 DNA by itself, 45 bases read in frame from the first base. The germline V gene gives CDR1 as MNHNS and CDR2 as SASEGT. V has 5 bases trimmed and J has 4 bases trimmed; junction bases matching no gene number 9. This clonotype was counted many times. Its antigen is unknown. Base quality data are lacking; no much larger clone is found one base away. This receptor was obtained from a woman between 18 and 30 years old with Graves' hyperthyroidism. Sequencing input: blood. The rearrangement combines TRBV6-1 with TRBJ1-1, with 8 bases in between that match TRBD1. At the DNA level, the sequence is TGTGCCAGCAGTACTCACAGGGGGGTGGGCACTGAAGCTTTCTTT. Its product reads: CASSTHRGVGTEAFF.